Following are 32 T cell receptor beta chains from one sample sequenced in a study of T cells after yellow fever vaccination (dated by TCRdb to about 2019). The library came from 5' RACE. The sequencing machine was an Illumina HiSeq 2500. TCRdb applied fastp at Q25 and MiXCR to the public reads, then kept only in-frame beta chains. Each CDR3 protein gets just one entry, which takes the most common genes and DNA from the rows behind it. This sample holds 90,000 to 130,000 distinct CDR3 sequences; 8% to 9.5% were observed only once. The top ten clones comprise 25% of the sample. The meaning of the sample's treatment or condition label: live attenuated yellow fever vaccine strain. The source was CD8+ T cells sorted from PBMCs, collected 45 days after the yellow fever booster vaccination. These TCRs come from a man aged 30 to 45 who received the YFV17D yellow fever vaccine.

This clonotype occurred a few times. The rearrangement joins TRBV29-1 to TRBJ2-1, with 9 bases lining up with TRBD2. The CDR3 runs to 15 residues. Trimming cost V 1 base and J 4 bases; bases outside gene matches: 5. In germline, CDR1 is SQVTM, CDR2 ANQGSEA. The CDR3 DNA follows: TGCAGCGTTGAAGGTCTAGCGGGAACATACAATGAGCAGTTCTTC. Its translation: CSVEGLAGTYNEQFF.

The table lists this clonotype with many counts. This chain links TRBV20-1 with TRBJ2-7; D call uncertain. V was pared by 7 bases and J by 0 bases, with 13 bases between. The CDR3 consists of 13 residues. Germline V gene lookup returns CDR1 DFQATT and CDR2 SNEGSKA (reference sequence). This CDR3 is CSGRKILSYEQYF. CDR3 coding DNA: TGCAGTGGCCGTAAGATTCTCTCCTACGAGCAGTACTTC.

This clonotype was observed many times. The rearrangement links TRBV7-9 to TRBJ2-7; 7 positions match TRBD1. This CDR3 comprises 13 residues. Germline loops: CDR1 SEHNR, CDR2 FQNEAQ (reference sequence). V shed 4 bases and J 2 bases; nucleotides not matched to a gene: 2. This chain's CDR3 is CASSWGQTYEQYF. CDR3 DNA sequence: TGTGCCAGCAGCTGGGGACAGACCTACGAGCAGTACTTC.

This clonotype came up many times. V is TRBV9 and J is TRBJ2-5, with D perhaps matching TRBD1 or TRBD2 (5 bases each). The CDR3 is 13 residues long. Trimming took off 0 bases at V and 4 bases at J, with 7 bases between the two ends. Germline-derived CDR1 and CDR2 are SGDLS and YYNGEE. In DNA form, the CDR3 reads TGTGCCAGCAGCGTAGATGGGGGAGAGACCCAGTACTTC. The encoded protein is CASSVDGGETQYF.

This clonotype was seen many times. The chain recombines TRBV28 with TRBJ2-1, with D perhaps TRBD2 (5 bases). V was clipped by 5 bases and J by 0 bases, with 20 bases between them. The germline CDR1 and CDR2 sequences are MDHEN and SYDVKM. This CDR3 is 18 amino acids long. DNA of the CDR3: TGTGCCAGCAGTCACCCTAACTCCAACCGGGGCTCCTACAATGAGCAGTTCTTC. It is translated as CASSHPNSNRGSYNEQFF.

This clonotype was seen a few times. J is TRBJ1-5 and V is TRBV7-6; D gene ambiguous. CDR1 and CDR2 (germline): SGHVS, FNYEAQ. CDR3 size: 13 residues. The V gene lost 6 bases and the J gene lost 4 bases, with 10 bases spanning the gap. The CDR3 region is CASSEGLNQPQHF. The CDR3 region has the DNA TGTGCCAGCAGTGAGGGCCTGAATCAGCCCCAGCATTTT.

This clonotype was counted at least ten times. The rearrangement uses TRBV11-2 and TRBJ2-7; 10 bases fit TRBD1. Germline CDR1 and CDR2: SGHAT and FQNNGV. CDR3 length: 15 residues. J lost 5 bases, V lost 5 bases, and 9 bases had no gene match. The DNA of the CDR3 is TGTGCCAGCAGCCCTTCCCCGGGACAGGGGAACGAGCAGTACTTC. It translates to CASSPSPGQGNEQYF.

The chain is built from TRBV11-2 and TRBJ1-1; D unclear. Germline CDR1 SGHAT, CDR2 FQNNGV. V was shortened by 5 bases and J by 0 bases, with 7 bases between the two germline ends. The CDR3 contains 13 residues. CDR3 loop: CASSDPLNTEAFF. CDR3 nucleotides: TGTGCCAGCAGCGATCCGTTGAACACTGAAGCTTTCTTT. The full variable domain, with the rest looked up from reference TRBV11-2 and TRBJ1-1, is EAGVAQSPRYKIIEKRQSVAFWCNPISGHATLYWYQQILGQGPKLLIQFQNNGVVDDSQLPKDRFSAERLKGVDSTLKIQPAKLEDSAVYLCASSDPLNTEAFFGQGTRLTVV.

CDR3 coding DNA: TGTGCCAGCAGCCCAGGACAGTATAGCAATCAGCCCCAGCATTTT. Encoded protein: CASSPGQYSNQPQHF. This chain uses TRBV12-3 or TRBV12-4 with TRBJ1-5; possibly TRBD1 for D (6 bases). Trimming left V 6 bases short and J 0 bases short, with 12 bases between. The CDR3 length is 15 residues.

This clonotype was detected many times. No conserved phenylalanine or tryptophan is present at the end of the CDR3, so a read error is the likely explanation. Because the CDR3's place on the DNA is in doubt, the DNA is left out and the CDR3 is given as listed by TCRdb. The CDR3 loop reads CATPIGGEI. This chain uses TRBV10-3 with TRBJ2-5; TRBD1 reflects the table's D call only, with no check against the DNA. The CDR3 has 9 amino acids, counting both end residues. The V gene's germline CDR1 is ENHRY and CDR2 SYGVKD.

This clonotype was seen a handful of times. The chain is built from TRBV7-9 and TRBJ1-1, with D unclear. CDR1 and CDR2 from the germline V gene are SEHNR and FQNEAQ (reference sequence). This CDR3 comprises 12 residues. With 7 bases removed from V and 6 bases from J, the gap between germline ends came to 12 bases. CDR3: CASTGGFAEAFF. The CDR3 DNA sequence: TGTGCCAGCACCGGAGGGTTTGCTGAAGCTTTCTTT.

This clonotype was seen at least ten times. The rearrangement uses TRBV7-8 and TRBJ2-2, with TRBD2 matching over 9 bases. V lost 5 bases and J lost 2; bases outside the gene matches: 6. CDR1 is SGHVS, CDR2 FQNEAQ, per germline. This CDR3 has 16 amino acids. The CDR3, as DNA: TGTGCCAGCAGCAAGCATCTAGCGGGAAACACCGGGGAGCTGTTTTTT. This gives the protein CASSKHLAGNTGELFF.

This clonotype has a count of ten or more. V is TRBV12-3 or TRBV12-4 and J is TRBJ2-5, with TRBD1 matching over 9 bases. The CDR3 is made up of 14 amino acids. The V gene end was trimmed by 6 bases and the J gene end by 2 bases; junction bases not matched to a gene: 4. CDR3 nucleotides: TGTGCCAGCAGCGCAGGACAGGGGCAAGAGACCCAGTACTTC. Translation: CASSAGQGQETQYF.

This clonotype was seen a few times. The CDR3 nucleotides read TGCGCCAGCAGCTCCCGGGGCATTACTGAAGCTTTCTTT. The encoded protein is CASSSRGITEAFF. This sequence joins TRBV5-1 and TRBJ1-1; D perhaps matches TRBD1 (5 bases). CDR3 length: 13 residues. Trimming took 3 bases from V and 5 from J, leaving 11 bases between them. Germline values: CDR1 SGHRS, CDR2 YFSETQ.

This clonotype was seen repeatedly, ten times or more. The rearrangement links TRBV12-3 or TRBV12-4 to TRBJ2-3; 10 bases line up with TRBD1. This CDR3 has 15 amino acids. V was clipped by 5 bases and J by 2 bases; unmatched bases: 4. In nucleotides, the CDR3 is TGTGCCAGCAGTCGGGACAGGGGATTCACAGATACGCAGTATTTT. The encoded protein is CASSRDRGFTDTQYF.

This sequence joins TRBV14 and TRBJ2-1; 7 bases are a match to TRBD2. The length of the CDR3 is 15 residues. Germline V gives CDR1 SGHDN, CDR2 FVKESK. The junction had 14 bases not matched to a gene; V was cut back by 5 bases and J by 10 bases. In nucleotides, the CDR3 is TGTGCCAGCAGCTACTTAGCGGGCCCGGGTCAGGAGCAGTTCTTC. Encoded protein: CASSYLAGPGQEQFF.

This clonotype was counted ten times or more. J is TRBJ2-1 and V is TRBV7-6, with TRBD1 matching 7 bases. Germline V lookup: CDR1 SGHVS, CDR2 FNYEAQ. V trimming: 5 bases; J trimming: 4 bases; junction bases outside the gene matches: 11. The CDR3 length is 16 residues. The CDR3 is CASSITGAALYNEQFF. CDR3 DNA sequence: TGTGCCAGCAGCATTACAGGGGCCGCCCTTTACAATGAGCAGTTCTTC.

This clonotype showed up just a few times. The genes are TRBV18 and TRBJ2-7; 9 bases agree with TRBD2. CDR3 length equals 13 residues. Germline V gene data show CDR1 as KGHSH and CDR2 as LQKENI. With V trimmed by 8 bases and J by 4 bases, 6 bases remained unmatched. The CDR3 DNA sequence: TGTGCCAGCAGGACTAGCGAGAATTACGAGCAGTACTTC. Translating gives CASRTSENYEQYF.

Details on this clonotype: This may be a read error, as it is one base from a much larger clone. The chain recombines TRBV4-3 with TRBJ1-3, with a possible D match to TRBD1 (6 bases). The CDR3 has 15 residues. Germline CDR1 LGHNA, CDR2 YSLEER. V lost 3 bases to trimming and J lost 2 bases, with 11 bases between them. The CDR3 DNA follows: TGCGCCAGCAGCCAGCTTGGGACAACTGGAAACACCATATATTTT. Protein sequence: CASSQLGTTGNTIYF.

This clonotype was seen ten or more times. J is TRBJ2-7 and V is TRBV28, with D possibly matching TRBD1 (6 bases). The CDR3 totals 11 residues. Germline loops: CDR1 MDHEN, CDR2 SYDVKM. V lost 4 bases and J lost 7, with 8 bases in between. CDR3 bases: TGTGCCAGCAGTTCTGACAGGGAGCAGTACTTC. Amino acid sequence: CASSSDREQYF.

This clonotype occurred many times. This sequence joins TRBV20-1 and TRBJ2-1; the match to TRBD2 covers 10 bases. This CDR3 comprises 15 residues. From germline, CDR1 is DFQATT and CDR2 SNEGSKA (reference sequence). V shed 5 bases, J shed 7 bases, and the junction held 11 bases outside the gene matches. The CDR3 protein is CSAPPTSGKLNEQFF. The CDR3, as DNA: TGCAGTGCTCCACCTACTAGCGGGAAATTGAATGAGCAGTTCTTC.

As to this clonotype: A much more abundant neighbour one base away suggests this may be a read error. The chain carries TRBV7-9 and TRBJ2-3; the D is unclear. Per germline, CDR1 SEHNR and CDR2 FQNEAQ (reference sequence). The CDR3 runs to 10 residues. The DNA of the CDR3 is TGTGCTTACTCCACAGATACGCAGTATTTT. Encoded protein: CAYSTDTQYF. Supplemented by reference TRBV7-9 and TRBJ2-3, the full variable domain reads DTGVSQNPRHKITKRGQNVTFRCDPISEHNRLYWYRQTLGQGPEFLTYFQNEAQLEKSRLLSDRFSAERPKGSFSTLEIQRTEQGDSAMYLCAYSTDTQYFGPGTRLTVL.

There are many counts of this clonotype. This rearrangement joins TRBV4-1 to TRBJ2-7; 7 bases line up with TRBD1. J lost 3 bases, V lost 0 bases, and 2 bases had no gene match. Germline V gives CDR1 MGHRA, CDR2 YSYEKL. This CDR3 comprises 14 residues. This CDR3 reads CASSQERQGYEQYF. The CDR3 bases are TGCGCCAGCAGCCAAGAGAGACAGGGCTACGAGCAGTACTTC.

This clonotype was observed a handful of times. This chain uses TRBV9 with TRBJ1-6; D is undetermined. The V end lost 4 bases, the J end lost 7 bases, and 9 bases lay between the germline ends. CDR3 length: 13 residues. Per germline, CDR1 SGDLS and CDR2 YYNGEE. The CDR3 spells CASSFQGNSPLHF. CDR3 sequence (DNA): TGTGCCAGCAGCTTTCAAGGCAATTCACCCCTCCACTTT.

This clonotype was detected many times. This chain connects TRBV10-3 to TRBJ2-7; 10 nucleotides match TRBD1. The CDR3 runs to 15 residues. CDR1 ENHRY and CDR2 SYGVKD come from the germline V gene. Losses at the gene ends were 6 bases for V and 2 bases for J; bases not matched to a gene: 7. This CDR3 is CAISPEGQGTYEQYF. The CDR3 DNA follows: TGTGCCATCAGCCCGGAGGGACAGGGGACCTACGAGCAGTACTTC.

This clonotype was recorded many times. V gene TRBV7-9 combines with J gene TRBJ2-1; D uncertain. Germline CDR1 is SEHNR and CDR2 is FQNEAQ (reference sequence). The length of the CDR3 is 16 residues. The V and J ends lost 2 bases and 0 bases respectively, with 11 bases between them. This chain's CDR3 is CASSLRVSSSYNEQFF. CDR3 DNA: TGTGCCAGCAGCTTAAGGGTCAGTAGCTCCTACAATGAGCAGTTCTTC.

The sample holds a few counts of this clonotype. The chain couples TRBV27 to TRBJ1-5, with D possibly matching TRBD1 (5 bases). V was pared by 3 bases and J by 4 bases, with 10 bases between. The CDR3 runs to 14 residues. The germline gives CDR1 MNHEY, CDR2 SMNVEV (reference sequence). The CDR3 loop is CASSLGPLNQPQHF. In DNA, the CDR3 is TGTGCCAGCAGTTTGGGACCCTTGAATCAGCCCCAGCATTTT.

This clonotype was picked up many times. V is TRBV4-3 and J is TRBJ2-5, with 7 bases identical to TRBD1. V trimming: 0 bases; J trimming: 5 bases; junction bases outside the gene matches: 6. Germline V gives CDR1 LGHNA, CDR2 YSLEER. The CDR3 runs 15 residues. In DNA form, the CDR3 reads TGCGCCAGCAGCCAAGAACAGGGGATGGGGGAGACCCAGTACTTC. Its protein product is CASSQEQGMGETQYF.

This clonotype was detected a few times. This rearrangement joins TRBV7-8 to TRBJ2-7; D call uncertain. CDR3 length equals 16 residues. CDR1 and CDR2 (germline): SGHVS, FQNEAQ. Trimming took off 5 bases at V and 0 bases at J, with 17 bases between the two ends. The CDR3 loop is CASSPIASQSSYEQYF. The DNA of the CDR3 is TGTGCCAGCAGCCCGATTGCGTCGCAGAGCTCCTACGAGCAGTACTTC.

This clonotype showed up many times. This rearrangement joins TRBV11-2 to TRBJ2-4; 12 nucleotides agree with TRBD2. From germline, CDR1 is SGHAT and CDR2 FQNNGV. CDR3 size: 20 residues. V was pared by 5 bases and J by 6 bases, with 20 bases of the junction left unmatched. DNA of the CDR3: TGTGCCAGCAGCCCTGGGGGGGGACAGTGGACTAGCGGGAAGGGAAACATTCAGTACTTC. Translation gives CASSPGGGQWTSGKGNIQYF. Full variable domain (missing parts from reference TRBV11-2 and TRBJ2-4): EAGVAQSPRYKIIEKRQSVAFWCNPISGHATLYWYQQILGQGPKLLIQFQNNGVVDDSQLPKDRFSAERLKGVDSTLKIQPAKLEDSAVYLCASSPGGGQWTSGKGNIQYFGAGTRLSVL.

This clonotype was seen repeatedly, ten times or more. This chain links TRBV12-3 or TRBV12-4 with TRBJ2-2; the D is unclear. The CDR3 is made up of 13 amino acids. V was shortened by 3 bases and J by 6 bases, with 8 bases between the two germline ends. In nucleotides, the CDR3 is TGTGCCAGCAGTTTCGCCGTCGCCGGGGAGCTGTTTTTT. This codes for CASSFAVAGELFF.

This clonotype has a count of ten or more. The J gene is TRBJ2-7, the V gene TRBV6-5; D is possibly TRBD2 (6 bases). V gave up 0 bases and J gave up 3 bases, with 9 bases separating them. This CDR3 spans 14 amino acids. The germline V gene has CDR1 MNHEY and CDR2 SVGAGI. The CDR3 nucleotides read TGTGCCAGCAGTTACTCGGCGGAGGGCTACGAGCAGTACTTC. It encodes CASSYSAEGYEQYF.